This T cell receptor beta chain is from a study of blood T cell repertoires in COVID-19. Study information: Sites across the United States, Italy and Spain contributed samples from acute and convalescent COVID-19. In each case, the material was cDNA or gDNA derived from T cells, B-cell-depleted T cells, or PBMCs.

Original data processing: How many nucleated cells were present was estimated from reference gene primer amplification. Clones were read by immunoSEQ multiplex PCR, and TCRdb kept only the in-frame ones, dropping some. The V and J calls and clone size come from that table; D and trimming were worked out from the DNA. The table lists a few hundred thousand clones, approximately 90% of them singletons. The CDR3 covers 16 residues. V was clipped by 4 bases and J by 7 bases, with 19 bases between them. In germline, CDR1 is LGHDT, CDR2 YNNKEL (reference sequence). Sample: peripheral blood. The genes are TRBV3-1 (or the pseudogene TRBV3-2) and TRBJ2-2; weak D call: TRBD2 (6 bases). This TCR came from a man aged 70-80 years with acute or convalescent COVID-19. CDR3 nucleotides: TGTGCCAGCAGCCTCGGGGCGGGGACTCCTGGCGGGGAGCTGTTTTTT. Protein: CASSLGAGTPGGELFF.